This entry describes one T cell receptor (beta chain). The target antigen is unknown. This entry comes from a study of T cells expressing NK-cell markers. Across the study: The study sequenced eight donors, seven HCMV-seropositive and one seronegative.

Scientists made TCR beta cDNA using 5'RACE template switching with UMIs. With the 5' RACE reads reprocessed, TCRdb shows one record per CDR3 protein and no DNA. This sample contains about 430,000 distinct CDR3 sequences. General study findings and limits: In a handful of donors, these clonotypes also led the CD3+CD56-NKG2C+ fraction. HCMV specificity of expanded NKG2C+ T cell clones remained unclear.

This CDR3 has 18 residues. CDR1 and CDR2 (germline): SQVTM, ANQGSEA. V usage is TRBV29-1 and J usage is TRBJ2-5; lacking DNA, the TRBD2 call made by TCRdb goes unchecked. The TCR comes from a woman aged 50 to 60 in good health. Sequenced sample: blood T cells: a sorted CD56 or NKG2C T cell subset, CD4+ or CD8+ T cells, or bulk PBMC T cells (not recorded which). Here the CDR3 reads CSGGLAGEVGAYQETQYF.